The 21 T cell receptor beta chains reported below all come from one sample, sequenced in a study of T cells in Graves' hyperthyroidism and ophthalmopathy. What was amplified from RNA transcripts were TCR beta CDR3 regions. The HTBI primer set was used in a first-round RT-PCR of the TCR CDR3. TCRdb reprocessed the multiplex PCR reads via MiXCR and lists one record per CDR3 protein. Of about 380,000 distinct CDR3 sequences listed, approximately 15% are singletons. Source material: blood. All receptors derive from a woman in her twenties or thirties with Graves' ophthalmopathy.

In DNA, the CDR3 is TGTGCCAGCAGCTGGGGGGGCTCTGGAAACACCATATATTTT. Protein sequence: CASSWGGSGNTIYF. The chain employs TRBV7-9 and TRBJ1-3; the D gene is possibly TRBD1 (5 bases). V was clipped by 4 bases and J by 0 bases, with 7 bases between them. CDR3 length: 14 residues. Germline CDR1 SEHNR, CDR2 FQNEAQ (reference sequence).

This clonotype has at least ten counts. This chain links TRBV2 with TRBJ2-4; D is unresolved. The germline gives CDR1 SNHLY, CDR2 FYNNEI. V was cut by 6 bases and J by 0 bases, with 15 bases left in between. This CDR3 spans 16 amino acids. The CDR3 DNA reads as TGTGCCAGCAGCCTAACCGGTACCTTAGCCAAAAACATTCAGTACTTC. Amino acids: CASSLTGTLAKNIQYF.

This clonotype was seen many times. This chain joins TRBV24-1 and TRBJ1-5; D unresolved. The length of the CDR3 is 13 residues. The V and J ends lost 9 bases and 7 bases respectively, with 15 bases between them. Germline assignment: CDR1 KGHDR and CDR2 SFDVKD. The CDR3 spells CATLLGKRQPQHF. For the CDR3, the DNA is TGTGCCACCTTATTAGGGAAAAGGCAGCCCCAGCATTTT.

For this clonotype: A much larger clonotype is one base distant, so this may be a read error. The V and J genes are TRBV11-2 and TRBJ2-5; 8 bases are shared with TRBD2. With 5 bases clipped from V and 9 bases from J, the junction kept 8 bases outside the gene matches. The germline gives CDR1 SGHAT, CDR2 FQNNGV. This CDR3 region has 13 residues. CDR3 sequence reads: CASSPPRREAQYF. CDR3 sequence (DNA): TGTGCCAGCAGCCCCCCGAGGCGGGAGGCCCAGTACTTC.

The chain uses TRBV4-2 and TRBJ2-7; no clear D gene. The germline V gene encodes CDR1 LGHNA and CDR2 YNFKEQ. CDR3 length: 16 amino acids. The germline V and J ends were trimmed by 0 bases and 2 bases, with 14 bases remaining between them. The CDR3 sequence: CASSQDLRTAPYEQYF. CDR3 bases: TGTGCCAGCAGCCAAGATCTGCGAACAGCCCCCTACGAGCAGTACTTC.

Only a few counts were recorded for this clonotype. This chain links TRBV10-2 with TRBJ2-3; either TRBD1 or TRBD2 may fit D (5 bases each). Germline V gene data show CDR1 as WSHSY and CDR2 as SAAADI. The CDR3 is 14 residues long. The V and J ends lost 8 bases and 3 bases respectively, with 15 bases between them. CDR3 protein: CASSHEGRTDTQYF. For the CDR3, the DNA is TGCGCCAGCTCACACGAGGGGCGGACAGATACGCAGTATTTT.

The chain combines TRBV20-1 with TRBJ1-6; no reliable D call. Germline loops: CDR1 DFQATT, CDR2 SNEGSKA (reference sequence). Trimming stripped 1 base from V and 0 bases from J, with 10 bases between. The CDR3 is 16 residues long. CDR3 residues: CSARAAPSSYNSPLHF. In DNA form, the CDR3 reads TGCAGTGCTAGAGCGGCGCCCAGCTCCTATAATTCACCCCTCCACTTT.

This clonotype came up many times. The rearrangement joins TRBV7-8 to TRBJ2-3; D remains unclear. The germline V and J ends were trimmed by 4 bases and 2 bases, with 13 bases remaining between them. Per the germline V gene, CDR1 is SGHVS and CDR2 is FQNEAQ. The CDR3 totals 15 residues. The CDR3 bases are TGTGCCAGCAGCTCAGATTCGGTGGTCACAGATACGCAGTATTTT. This translates into CASSSDSVVTDTQYF.

This clonotype was counted at least ten times. J is TRBJ2-1 and V is TRBV18, with a weak D call TRBD1 (5 bases). Germline CDR1 KGHSH, CDR2 LQKENI. V was shortened by 2 bases and J by 7 bases, with 6 bases between the two germline ends. The CDR3 runs 12 residues. This CDR3 is CASSPSGNEQFF. Here the CDR3 DNA reads TGTGCCAGCTCACCATCAGGGAATGAGCAGTTCTTC.

This clonotype has a handful of counts. The CDR3 spells CSVEQGTDTQYF. In nucleotides, the CDR3 is TGCAGCGTTGAACAGGGAACAGATACGCAGTATTTT. This chain links TRBV29-1 with TRBJ2-3, with a tentative D call TRBD1 (5 bases). CDR1 and CDR2 (germline): SQVTM, ANQGSEA. The CDR3 totals 12 residues. The V gene lost 2 bases and the J gene lost 3 bases, with 6 bases spanning the gap.

This chain joins TRBV28 and TRBJ2-7; D might be TRBD1 or TRBD2, each matching 5 bases. The CDR3 runs 13 residues. V was cut by 6 bases and J by 4 bases, with 13 bases left in between. Germline V gene lookup returns CDR1 MDHEN and CDR2 SYDVKM. CDR3: CASRLSGRYEQYF. In nucleotides, the CDR3 is TGTGCCAGCAGGTTGTCAGGGAGATACGAGCAGTACTTC.

In this sample, this clonotype turned up a few times. The J gene is TRBJ1-1, the V gene TRBV29-1; 9 bases are shared with TRBD1. The germline V gene encodes CDR1 SQVTM and CDR2 ANQGSEA. The CDR3 has 14 amino acids. V gave up 7 bases and J gave up 2 bases; unmatched junction bases: 8. The CDR3 DNA sequence: TGCAGCGGTCGACCGGGACAGGGCAACACTGAAGCTTTCTTT. Translated, it gives CSGRPGQGNTEAFF.

This clonotype has ten or more counts. The chain has TRBV14 and TRBJ2-7; D uncertain. Germline loops: CDR1 SGHDN, CDR2 FVKESK. This CDR3 spans 14 amino acids. V lost 0 bases and J lost 2, with 8 bases in between. The CDR3 DNA reads as TGTGCCAGCAGCCAAGACAGTCATGCCTACGAGCAGTACTTC. Protein: CASSQDSHAYEQYF.

This chain connects TRBV9 to TRBJ2-3, with 9 bases matching TRBD2. The CDR3 loop spans 13 amino acids. Germline CDR1 and CDR2: SGDLS and YYNGEE. V was clipped by 6 bases and J by 6 bases; unmatched bases: 5. CDR3 sequence reads: CASNSGGRDTQYF. The CDR3 DNA is TGTGCCAGCAATAGCGGGGGTCGCGATACGCAGTATTTT.

Ten or more counts support this clonotype. The V call is TRBV27, the J call TRBJ2-1; 9 bases align to TRBD2. Unmatched junction bases numbered 12, after V lost 2 bases and J lost 13 bases. Germline V gene sequence: CDR1 MNHEY, CDR2 SMNVEV (reference sequence). The CDR3 loop spans 15 amino acids. In nucleotides, the CDR3 is TGTGCCAGCAGTTTAATGGCCCGTCTAGCGGGGTCACAGTTCTTC. Protein sequence: CASSLMARLAGSQFF.

The V and J genes are TRBV19 and TRBJ1-5; tentatively, D is TRBD1 (5 bases). The CDR3 loop spans 12 amino acids. Trimming shortened V by 6 bases and J by 5 bases, and 8 bases separated the two germline ends. Germline-derived CDR1 and CDR2 are LNHDA and SQIVND (reference sequence). The CDR3 loop reads CASRIQDQPQHF. CDR3 sequence (DNA): TGTGCCAGTAGGATACAGGATCAGCCCCAGCATTTT.

This clonotype was observed many times. V is TRBV6-5 and J is TRBJ1-6, with D unresolved. Germline V gene sequence: CDR1 MNHEY, CDR2 SVGAGI. V was pared by 0 bases and J by 9 bases, with 6 bases between. This CDR3 contains 13 residues. The CDR3 sequence is CASSYSPVSPLHF. The CDR3 nucleotides are TGTGCCAGCAGTTACTCACCGGTTTCACCCCTCCACTTT.

This clonotype has at least ten counts. The rearrangement links TRBV27 to TRBJ1-2, with TRBD1 matching 7 bases. Trimming removed 2 bases from V and 1 base from J; junction bases left unmatched: 16. Germline V lookup: CDR1 MNHEY, CDR2 SMNVEV (reference sequence). The CDR3 has 19 residues. CDR3 residues: CASSLLGGTAPEYNYGYTF. DNA for the CDR3: TGTGCCAGCAGTTTACTGGGCGGGACAGCCCCCGAATATAACTATGGCTACACCTTC.

About this clonotype: Just one base apart from a much larger clone, this may be a read error. The V call is TRBV7-9, the J call TRBJ2-1; 8 positions match TRBD2. The germline V gene encodes CDR1 SEHNR and CDR2 FQNEAQ (reference sequence). The CDR3 spans 15 residues. Here the CDR3 DNA reads TGTGCCAGCAGCCAAGAGCGGGAGAGCTACGATGAGCAGTTCTTC. Residues: CASSQERESYDEQFF.

This clonotype has ten or more counts. The chain's CDR3 is CASRPGLAGVTDTQYF. The CDR3 region has the DNA TGTGCCAGCAGACCGGGACTAGCGGGGGTCACAGATACGCAGTATTTT. The chain employs TRBV11-2 and TRBJ2-3; 14 positions agree with TRBD2. The CDR3 contains 16 residues. J gave up 2 bases and V 6 bases, and 4 bases lay outside the gene matches. The germline V gene has CDR1 SGHAT and CDR2 FQNNGV.

V gene TRBV5-1 combines with J gene TRBJ2-3, with TRBD2 identical over 12 bases. Germline V gene data show CDR1 as SGHRS and CDR2 as YFSETQ. This CDR3 region has 16 residues. The V gene end was trimmed by 3 bases and the J gene end by 4 bases; junction bases not matched to a gene: 6. CDR3 in DNA: TGCGCCAGCAGCTCGTTGGCTAGCGGGGGGGCAGATACGCAGTATTTT. As protein: CASSSLASGGADTQYF.